Shown below are 16 T cell receptor beta chains from a single sample sequenced in a study of beta chain features in type 1 diabetes. Whole-study results and caveats: Moderate but significant shortening of TCRB CDR3s was recorded in all four CD4+ subsets from Type 1 diabetes patients.

No antigen is known for these receptors. Reverse transcribing all isolated RNA meant expressed TCRB transcripts were sequenced. The repertoire was sequenced with immunoSEQ multiplex PCR; TCRdb's copy has only in-frame clones and lacks some. The table has approximately 600,000 clones, about an eighth seen once; the top ten hold more than 0.095%. Material for sequencing was naive CD4+ T cells from blood. All receptors derive from a man aged 25-45 years with type 1 diabetes.

This clone has only a few counts. V gene TRBV7-2 combines with J gene TRBJ2-3, with unresolved D. This CDR3 contains 12 residues. CDR1 and CDR2 from the germline V gene are SGHTA and FQGNSA. V was clipped by 3 bases and J by 2 bases, with 3 bases between them. The CDR3 sequence: CASSFNTDTQYF. DNA for the CDR3: TGTGCCAGCAGCTTTAACACAGATACGCAGTATTTT.

A few counts support this clone. V is TRBV7-9 and J is TRBJ1-2; no clear D. The ends were cut back, 5 bases at V and 6 bases at J, with 13 bases in the middle. The CDR3 has 13 amino acids. The germline V gene encodes CDR1 SEHNR and CDR2 FQNEAQ (reference sequence). The CDR3 region has the DNA TGTGCCAGCAGCCCGGGCGGGGTAGATGGCTACACCTTC. Its protein product is CASSPGGVDGYTF.

Only a few counts were recorded for this clone. V is TRBV7-9 and J is TRBJ1-4; 7 nucleotides align to TRBD1. Germline V gene lookup returns CDR1 SEHNR and CDR2 FQNEAQ (reference sequence). Unmatched junction bases numbered 4, after V lost 5 bases and J lost 7 bases. This CDR3 is built from 13 residues. CDR3 nucleotide sequence: TGTGCCAGCAGCAGGGGGCAAGGTGAAAAACTGTTTTTT. It encodes CASSRGQGEKLFF.

This clone was found a few times. This chain links TRBV6-5 with TRBJ2-7; 7 bases map to TRBD2. This CDR3 has 14 residues. From germline, CDR1 is MNHEY and CDR2 SVGAGI. V lost 8 bases to trimming and J lost 0 bases; unmatched junction nucleotides: 7. The DNA for the CDR3 is TGTGCCAGCCGTCAGGAGCGGGGCTCCTACGAGCAGTACTTC. It yields the protein CASRQERGSYEQYF.

This clone was counted a few times. The rearrangement links TRBV18 to TRBJ2-7; D is possibly TRBD1 (5 bases). V was clipped by 3 bases and J by 6 bases, with 18 bases between them. The CDR3 has 15 amino acids. CDR1 is KGHSH, CDR2 LQKENI, per germline. CDR3 sequence reads: CASSPTGPSYGEQYF. The CDR3 DNA reads as TGTGCCAGCTCACCTACAGGCCCCTCCTACGGCGAGCAGTACTTC.

This clone was detected only a few times. The chain uses TRBV30 and TRBJ1-6; TRBD1 is a possible D gene (5 bases). The V gene lost 5 bases and the J gene lost 10 bases, with 15 bases spanning the gap. The CDR3 contains 13 residues. CDR1 and CDR2 (germline): GTSNPN, SVGIG (reference sequence). The CDR3 DNA reads TGTGCCTGGGTTTCGGGGACTTGGTCACCCCTCCACTTT. Translated, it gives CAWVSGTWSPLHF.

This clone came up a few times. The chain links TRBV7-9 to TRBJ2-1; the D gene could be TRBD1 or TRBD2 (5 bases each). The germline CDR1 and CDR2 sequences are SEHNR and FQNEAQ (reference sequence). The CDR3 extends over 15 amino acids. The germline V and J ends were trimmed by 5 bases and 4 bases, with 15 bases remaining between them. The CDR3 reads CASSRDPGPYNEQFF. The DNA of the CDR3 is TGTGCCAGCAGCCGGGACCCTGGGCCGTACAATGAGCAGTTCTTC.

This rearrangement joins TRBV29-1 to TRBJ2-5; 7 bases agree with TRBD1. Germline loops: CDR1 SQVTM, CDR2 ANQGSEA. The CDR3 has 12 residues. V lost 6 bases to trimming and J lost 2 bases; unmatched junction nucleotides: 3. The CDR3 sequence is CSVNRGQETQYF. The CDR3 coding sequence is TGCAGCGTGAACAGGGGACAAGAGACCCAGTACTTC. Supplemented by reference TRBV29-1 and TRBJ2-5, the full variable domain reads SAVISQKPSRDICQRGTSLTIQCQVDSQVTMMFWYRQQPGQSLTLIATANQGSEATYESGFVIDKFPISRPNLTFSTLTVSNMSPEDSSIYLCSVNRGQETQYFGPGTRLLVL.

The chain carries TRBV18 and TRBJ2-5; 8 positions agree with TRBD1. The J segment lost 5 bases and the V segment lost 2 bases, leaving 7 bases of the junction unmatched. CDR1 is KGHSH and CDR2 is LQKENI in the germline V gene. The CDR3 is made up of 15 amino acids. CDR3 coding DNA: TGTGCCAGCTCACCAGCAGGACAGGGAGGCGAGACCCAGTACTTC. Amino acids: CASSPAGQGGETQYF.

This clone was seen only a few times. This chain links TRBV4-2 with TRBJ1-2; D call uncertain. The V end lost 4 bases, the J end lost 4 bases, and 4 bases lay between the germline ends. The CDR3 extends over 11 amino acids. Per the germline V gene, CDR1 is LGHNA and CDR2 is YNFKEQ. The CDR3 protein is CASSPGYGYTF. The DNA for the CDR3 is TGTGCCAGCAGCCCTGGCTATGGCTACACCTTC.

This clone has only a few counts. This chain uses TRBV6-5 with TRBJ2-1; 7 bases are a match to TRBD1. CDR1 and CDR2 from the germline V gene are MNHEY and SVGAGI. The ends lost 5 bases at V and 9 bases at J; junction bases unmatched: 10. This CDR3 contains 14 residues. DNA of the CDR3: TGTGCCAGCAGTCGACAGGGACCCCTCGCTGAGCAGTTCTTC. Encoded protein: CASSRQGPLAEQFF.

The chain recombines TRBV14 with TRBJ1-5; D call uncertain. V shed 4 bases and J shed 11 bases, with 18 bases lying between them. The germline CDR1 and CDR2 sequences are SGHDN and FVKESK. This CDR3 has 14 residues. Written as DNA, the CDR3 is TGTGCCAGCAGCCTTTCTATTGAGGGCGGGGCCCAGCATTTT. Its translation is CASSLSIEGGAQHF.

In this sample, this clone turned up a few times. V and J are TRBV19 and TRBJ2-7, with 9 bases that match TRBD2. The CDR3 spans 18 residues. Per the germline V gene, CDR1 is LNHDA and CDR2 is SQIVND (reference sequence). J was trimmed by 0 bases and V by 0 bases; bases with no gene match: 9. Here the CDR3 DNA reads TGTGCCAGTAGTATAGATCATGTGGCTAGCGGGGCCTCCTACGAGCAGTACTTC. Translating gives CASSIDHVASGASYEQYF. Combining the CDR3 with reference TRBV19 and TRBJ2-7 gives the whole variable domain DGGITQSPKYLFRKEGQNVTLSCEQNLNHDAMYWYRQDPGQGLRLIYYSQIVNDFQKGDIAEGYSVSREKKESFPLTVTSAQKNPTAFYLCASSIDHVASGASYEQYFGPGTRLTVT.

This clone was found a few times. V is TRBV18 and J is TRBJ1-1; 7 nucleotides align to TRBD1. Germline loops: CDR1 KGHSH, CDR2 LQKENI. J gave up 0 bases and V 3 bases, and 7 bases lay outside the gene matches. The CDR3 totals 16 residues. CDR3 loop: CASSPSGQVMNTEAFF. The CDR3 nucleotides read TGTGCCAGCTCACCGTCCGGACAGGTGATGAACACTGAAGCTTTCTTT.

This clone turned up a few times. The V call is TRBV7-9, the J call TRBJ2-5, with D maybe TRBD1 (6 bases). The CDR3 contains 16 residues. Germline-derived CDR1 and CDR2 are SEHNR and FQNEAQ (reference sequence). Deletions cut 2 bases from V and 3 bases from J, with 16 bases between. The CDR3 DNA sequence: TGTGCCAGCAGCTTAAACATGCGGGCAGGGGAAGAGACCCAGTACTTC. Its translation: CASSLNMRAGEETQYF.

This clone showed up just a few times. The chain carries TRBV7-2 and TRBJ2-3, with D hard to call. The V gene lost 1 base and the J gene lost 4 bases, with 12 bases spanning the gap. Germline values: CDR1 SGHTA, CDR2 FQGNSA. CDR3 length equals 15 residues. The CDR3 spells CASSLDSQASDTQYF. The CDR3 DNA sequence: TGTGCCAGCAGCTTAGATAGCCAGGCTTCAGATACGCAGTATTTT.